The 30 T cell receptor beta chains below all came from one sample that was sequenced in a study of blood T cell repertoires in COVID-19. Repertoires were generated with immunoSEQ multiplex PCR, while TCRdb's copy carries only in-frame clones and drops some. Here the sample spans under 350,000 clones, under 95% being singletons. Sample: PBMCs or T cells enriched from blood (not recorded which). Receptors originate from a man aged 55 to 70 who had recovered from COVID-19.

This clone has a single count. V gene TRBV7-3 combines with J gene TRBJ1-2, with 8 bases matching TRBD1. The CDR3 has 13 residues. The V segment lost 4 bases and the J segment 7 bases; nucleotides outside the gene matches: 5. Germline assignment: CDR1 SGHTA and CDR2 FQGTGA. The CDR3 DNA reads TGTGCCAGCAGCTCAGGACAGGGTTCTGGCTACACCTTC. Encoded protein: CASSSGQGSGYTF. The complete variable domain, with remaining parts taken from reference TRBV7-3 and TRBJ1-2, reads GAGVSQTPSNKVTEKGKYVELRCDPISGHTALYWYRQSLGQGPEFLIYFQGTGAADDSGLPNDRFFAVRPEGSVSTLKIQRTERGDSAVYLCASSSGQGSGYTFGSGTRLTVV.

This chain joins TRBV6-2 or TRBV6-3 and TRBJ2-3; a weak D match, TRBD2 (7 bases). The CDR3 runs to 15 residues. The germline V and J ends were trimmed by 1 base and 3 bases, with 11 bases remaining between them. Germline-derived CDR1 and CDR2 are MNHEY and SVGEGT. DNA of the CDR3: TGTGCCAGCAGTTACTTCGGGGGGCCGACAGATACGCAGTATTTT. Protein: CASSYFGGPTDTQYF.

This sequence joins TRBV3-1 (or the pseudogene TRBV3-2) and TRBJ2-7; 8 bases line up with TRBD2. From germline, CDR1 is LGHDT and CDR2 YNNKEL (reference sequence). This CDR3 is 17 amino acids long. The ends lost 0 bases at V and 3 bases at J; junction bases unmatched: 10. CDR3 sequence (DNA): TGTGCCAGCAGCCAAGATATTTTTGGGACTAGGGGCTACGAGCAGTACTTC. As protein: CASSQDIFGTRGYEQYF.

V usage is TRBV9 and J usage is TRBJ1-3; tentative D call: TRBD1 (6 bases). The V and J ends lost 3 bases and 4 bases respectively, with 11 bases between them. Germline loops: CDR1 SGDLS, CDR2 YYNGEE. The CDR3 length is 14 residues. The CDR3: CASSARGQGNTIYF. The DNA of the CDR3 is TGTGCCAGCAGCGCCAGGGGACAAGGAAACACCATATATTTT.

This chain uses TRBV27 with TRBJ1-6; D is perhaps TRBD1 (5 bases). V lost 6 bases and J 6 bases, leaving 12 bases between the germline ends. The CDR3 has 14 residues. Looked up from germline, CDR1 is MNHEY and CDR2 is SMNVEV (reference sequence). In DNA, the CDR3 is TGTGCCAGCAGGGTGGGGGGAGGTAATTCACCCCTCCACTTT. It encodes CASRVGGGNSPLHF.

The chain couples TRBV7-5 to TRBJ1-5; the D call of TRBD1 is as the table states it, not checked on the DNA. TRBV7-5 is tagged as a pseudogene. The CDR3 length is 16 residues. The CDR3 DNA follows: TGTGCCAGAAGGTCTCCGGGACACAATAGCAATCAGCCCCAGCATTTT. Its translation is CARRSPGHNSNQPQHF.

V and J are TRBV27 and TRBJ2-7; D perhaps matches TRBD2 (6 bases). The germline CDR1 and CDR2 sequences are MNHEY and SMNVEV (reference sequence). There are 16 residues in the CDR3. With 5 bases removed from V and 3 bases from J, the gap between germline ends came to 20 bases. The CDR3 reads CASSPDWTTAHYEQYF. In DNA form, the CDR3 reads TGTGCCAGCAGTCCCGACTGGACTACAGCTCACTACGAGCAGTACTTC.

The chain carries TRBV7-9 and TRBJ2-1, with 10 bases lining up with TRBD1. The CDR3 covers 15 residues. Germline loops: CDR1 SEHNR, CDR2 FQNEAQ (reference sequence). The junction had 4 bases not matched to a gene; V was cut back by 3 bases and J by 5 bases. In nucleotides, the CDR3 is TGTGCCAGCAGCTTGACAGGGGGCCCTAACAATGAGCAGTTCTTC. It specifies CASSLTGGPNNEQFF.

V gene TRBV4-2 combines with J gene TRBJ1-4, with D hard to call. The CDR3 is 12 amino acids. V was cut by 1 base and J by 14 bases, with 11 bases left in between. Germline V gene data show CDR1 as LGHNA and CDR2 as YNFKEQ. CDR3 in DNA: TGTGCCAGCAGCCAAGCCTTGGGTAGCCTGTTTTTT. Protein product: CASSQALGSLFF.

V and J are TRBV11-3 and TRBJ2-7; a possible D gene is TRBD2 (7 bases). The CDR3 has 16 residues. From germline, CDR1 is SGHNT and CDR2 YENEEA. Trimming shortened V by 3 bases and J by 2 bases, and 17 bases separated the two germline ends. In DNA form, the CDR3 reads TGTGCCAGCAGCTTCTGGAAGGGGGGGCGCACCTACGAGCAGTACTTC. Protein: CASSFWKGGRTYEQYF.

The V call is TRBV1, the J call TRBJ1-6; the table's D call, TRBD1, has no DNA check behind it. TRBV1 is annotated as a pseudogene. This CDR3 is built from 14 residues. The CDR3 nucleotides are TGCACCAGCAGATTACAGGGGAATAATTCACCCCTCCACTTT. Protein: CTSRLQGNNSPLHF.

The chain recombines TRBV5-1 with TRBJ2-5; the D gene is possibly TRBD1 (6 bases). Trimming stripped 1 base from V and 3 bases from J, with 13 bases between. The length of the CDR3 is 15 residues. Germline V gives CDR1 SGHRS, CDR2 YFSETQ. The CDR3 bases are TGCGCCAGCAGCTTGCGTGGGGCAGGGGAAGAGACCCAGTACTTC. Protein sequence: CASSLRGAGEETQYF.

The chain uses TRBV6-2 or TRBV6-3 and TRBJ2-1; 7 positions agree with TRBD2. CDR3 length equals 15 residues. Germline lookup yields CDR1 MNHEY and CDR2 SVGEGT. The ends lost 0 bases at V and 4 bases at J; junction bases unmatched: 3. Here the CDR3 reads CASSYSERGYNEQFF. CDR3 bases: TGTGCCAGCAGTTACTCCGAGCGGGGTTACAATGAGCAGTTCTTC.

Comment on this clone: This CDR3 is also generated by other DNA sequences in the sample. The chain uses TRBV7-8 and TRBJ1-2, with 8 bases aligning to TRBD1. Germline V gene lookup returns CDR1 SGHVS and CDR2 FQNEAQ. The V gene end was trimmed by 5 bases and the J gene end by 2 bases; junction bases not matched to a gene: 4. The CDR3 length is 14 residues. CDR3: CASSPRTGNYGYTF. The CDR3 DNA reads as TGTGCCAGCAGCCCCCGGACAGGGAACTATGGCTACACCTTC.

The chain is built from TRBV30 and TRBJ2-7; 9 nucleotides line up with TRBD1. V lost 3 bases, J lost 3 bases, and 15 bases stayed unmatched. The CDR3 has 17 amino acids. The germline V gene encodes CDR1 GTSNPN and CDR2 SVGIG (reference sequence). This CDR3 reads CAWRETGGAVRGYEQYF. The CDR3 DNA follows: TGTGCCTGGAGGGAAACAGGGGGCGCGGTACGCGGCTACGAGCAGTACTTC.

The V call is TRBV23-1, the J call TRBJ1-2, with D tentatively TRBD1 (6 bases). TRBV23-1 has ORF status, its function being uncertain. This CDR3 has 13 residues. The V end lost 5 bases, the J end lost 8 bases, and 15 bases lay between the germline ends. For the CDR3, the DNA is TGCGCCAGCAGTTCCCCGGCAGGGGACGGCTACACCTTC. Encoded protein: CASSSPAGDGYTF.

CDR3 region: CASSLADSTDTQYF. The DNA for the CDR3 is TGTGCCAGCAGCTTAGCGGACTCCACAGATACGCAGTATTTT. The chain has TRBV11-2 and TRBJ2-3; D might be TRBD2 (5 bases). V was pared by 1 base and J by 2 bases, with 7 bases between. This CDR3 has 14 residues. CDR1 is SGHAT, CDR2 FQNNGV, per germline.

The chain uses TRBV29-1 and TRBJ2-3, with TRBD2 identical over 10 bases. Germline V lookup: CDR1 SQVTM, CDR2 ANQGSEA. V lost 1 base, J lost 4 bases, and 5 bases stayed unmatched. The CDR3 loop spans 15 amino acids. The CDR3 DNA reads TGCAGCGTTGAAGTGGCTAGCGGGAGATCAGATACGCAGTATTTT. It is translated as CSVEVASGRSDTQYF.

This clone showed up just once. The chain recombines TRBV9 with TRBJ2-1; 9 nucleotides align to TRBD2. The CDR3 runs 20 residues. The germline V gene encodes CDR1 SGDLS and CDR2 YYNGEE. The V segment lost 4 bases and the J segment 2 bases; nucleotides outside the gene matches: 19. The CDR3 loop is CASSRTVSGSARFPYNEQFF. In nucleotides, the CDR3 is TGTGCCAGCAGCCGGACTGTTAGCGGGAGTGCCCGTTTTCCCTACAATGAGCAGTTCTTC.

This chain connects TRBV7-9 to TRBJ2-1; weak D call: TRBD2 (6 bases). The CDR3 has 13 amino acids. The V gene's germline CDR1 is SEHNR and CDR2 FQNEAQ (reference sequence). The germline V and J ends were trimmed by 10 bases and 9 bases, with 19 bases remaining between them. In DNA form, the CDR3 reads TGTGCCAACCTAAGGGAGGAGGGGACTGAGCAGTTCTTC. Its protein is CANLREEGTEQFF. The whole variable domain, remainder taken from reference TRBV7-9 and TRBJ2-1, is DTGVSQNPRHKITKRGQNVTFRCDPISEHNRLYWYRQTLGQGPEFLTYFQNEAQLEKSRLLSDRFSAERPKGSFSTLEIQRTEQGDSAMYLCANLREEGTEQFFGPGTRLTVL.

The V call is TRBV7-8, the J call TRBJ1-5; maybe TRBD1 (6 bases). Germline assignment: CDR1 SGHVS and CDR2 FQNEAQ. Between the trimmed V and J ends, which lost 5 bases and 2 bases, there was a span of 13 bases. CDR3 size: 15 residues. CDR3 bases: TGTGCCAGCAGCCAATATTCAGGGGGCAATCAGCCCCAGCATTTT. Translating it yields CASSQYSGGNQPQHF.

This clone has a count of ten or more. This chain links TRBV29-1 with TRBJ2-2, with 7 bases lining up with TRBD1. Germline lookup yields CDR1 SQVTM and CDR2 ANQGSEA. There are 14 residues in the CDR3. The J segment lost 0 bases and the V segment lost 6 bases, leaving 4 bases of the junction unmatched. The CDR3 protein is CSVRGQSNTGELFF. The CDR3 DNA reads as TGCAGCGTCAGGGGACAGTCGAACACCGGGGAGCTGTTTTTT.

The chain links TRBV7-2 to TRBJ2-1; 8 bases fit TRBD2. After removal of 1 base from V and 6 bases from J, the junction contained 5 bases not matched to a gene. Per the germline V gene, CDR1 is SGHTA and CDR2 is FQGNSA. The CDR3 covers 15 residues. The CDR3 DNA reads TGTGCCAGCAGCTTAGTGGCGGGGGGAGGCAATGAGCAGTTCTTC. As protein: CASSLVAGGGNEQFF.

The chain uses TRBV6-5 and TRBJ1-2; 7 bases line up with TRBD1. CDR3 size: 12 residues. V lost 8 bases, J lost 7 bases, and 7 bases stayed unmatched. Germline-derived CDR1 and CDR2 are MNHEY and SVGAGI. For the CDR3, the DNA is TGTGCCAGCGGCTACAGGGGAGTTGGCTACACCTTC. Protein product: CASGYRGVGYTF.

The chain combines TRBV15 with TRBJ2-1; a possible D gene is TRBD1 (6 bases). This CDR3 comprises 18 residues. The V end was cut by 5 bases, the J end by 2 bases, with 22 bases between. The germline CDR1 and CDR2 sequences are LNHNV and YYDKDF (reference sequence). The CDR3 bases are TGTGCCACCAGCGAGGGCCATCAGACAGGCCCACCCTACAATGAGCAGTTCTTC. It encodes CATSEGHQTGPPYNEQFF.

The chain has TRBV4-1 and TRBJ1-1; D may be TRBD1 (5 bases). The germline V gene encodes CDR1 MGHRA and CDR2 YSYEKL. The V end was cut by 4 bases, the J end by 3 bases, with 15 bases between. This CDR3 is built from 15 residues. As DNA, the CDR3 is TGCGCCAGCAGCCCGAGGACCGGGGGTGACACTGAAGCTTTCTTT. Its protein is CASSPRTGGDTEAFF.

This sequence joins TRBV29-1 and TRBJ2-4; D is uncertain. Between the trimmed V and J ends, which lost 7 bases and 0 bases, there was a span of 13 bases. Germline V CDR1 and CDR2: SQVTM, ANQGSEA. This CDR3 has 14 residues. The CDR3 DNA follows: TGCAGCGCTGCTTTTGGGCGAGCCAAAAACATTCAGTACTTC. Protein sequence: CSAAFGRAKNIQYF. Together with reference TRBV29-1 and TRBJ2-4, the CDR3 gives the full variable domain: SAVISQKPSRDICQRGTSLTIQCQVDSQVTMMFWYRQQPGQSLTLIATANQGSEATYESGFVIDKFPISRPNLTFSTLTVSNMSPEDSSIYLCSAAFGRAKNIQYFGAGTRLSVL.

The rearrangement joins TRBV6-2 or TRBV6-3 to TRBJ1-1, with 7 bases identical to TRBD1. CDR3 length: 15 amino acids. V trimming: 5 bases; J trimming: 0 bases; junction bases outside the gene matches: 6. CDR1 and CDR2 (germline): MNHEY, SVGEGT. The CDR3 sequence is CASSPPTGMNTEAFF. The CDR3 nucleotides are TGTGCCAGCAGTCCCCCGACAGGGATGAACACTGAAGCTTTCTTT.

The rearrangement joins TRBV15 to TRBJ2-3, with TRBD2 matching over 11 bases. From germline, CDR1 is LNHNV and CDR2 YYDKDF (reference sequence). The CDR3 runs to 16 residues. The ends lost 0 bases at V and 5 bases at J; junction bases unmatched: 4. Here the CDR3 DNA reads TGTGCCACCAGCAGAGAGACTAGCGGGGCAAGAGATACGCAGTATTTT. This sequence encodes CATSRETSGARDTQYF.

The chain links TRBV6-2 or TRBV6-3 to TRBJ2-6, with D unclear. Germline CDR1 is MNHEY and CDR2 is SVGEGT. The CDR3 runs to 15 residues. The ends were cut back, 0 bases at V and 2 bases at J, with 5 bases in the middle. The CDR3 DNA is TGTGCCAGCAGTTACTCGGCAGCTGGGGCCAACGTCCTGACTTTC. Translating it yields CASSYSAAGANVLTF.